Below, one T cell receptor (beta chain) is given with its context. Its antigen is still unknown. These data are taken from a study of shared clonotypes between healthy human individuals. Per germline, CDR1 SGHRS and CDR2 YFSETQ. The CDR3 extends over 14 amino acids. V gave up 4 bases and J gave up 4 bases; unmatched junction bases: 7. Study results and caveats: Sharing across four donors was seen in roughly 5.2% of naive CD4 clonotypes. Tissue TCR repertoires likely differ from these blood-only repertoires.

The protocol was immunoSEQ multiplex PCR, while the TCRdb copy is restricted to in-frame clones and leaves out a portion. The sample contains more than 2 million clones, roughly 96% of which appear only once. The study drew its donors from healthy HIV-negative adults without recent acute infections or vaccinations. Everyone who donated was a Caucasian adult who lived in Nashville, Tennessee. Sequenced input: naive CD4+ T cells sorted from blood. Subset denoted: CD45RA+ positively selected. The chain recombines TRBV5-1 with TRBJ2-7; 8 nucleotides line up with TRBD2. The TCR sequence derives from a man between 18 and 35 years old in good health. The CDR3 reads CASSPGGPVYEQYF. The DNA for the CDR3 is TGCGCCAGCAGCCCGGGGGGGCCCGTTTACGAGCAGTACTTC.